These 25 T cell receptor beta chains were sequenced from one sample in a study of T cell repertoires in cytomegalovirus infection. The antigens of these receptors remain unknown. Each CDR3 protein is one row after TCRdb ran MiXCR on the reads. The repertoire holds roughly 160,000 distinct CDR3 sequences, roughly 21% seen once, with roughly 25% in the top ten. The material was CD8+ T cells from cultured PBMCs, obtained from culture after CMV antigen stimulation. Every receptor here comes from a human donor in good health (CMV status not recorded). Some clones in this sample may be carry-over from other donors' samples.

This chain uses TRBV12-3 or TRBV12-4 with TRBJ1-5; TRBD1 matches 7 bases. Trimming removed 1 base from V and 3 bases from J; junction bases left unmatched: 3. CDR3 size: 15 residues. In nucleotides, the CDR3 is TGTGCCAGCAGTTTAGGGACAGGCAACAATCAGCCCCAGCATTTT. As protein: CASSLGTGNNQPQHF.

This clonotype was detected a few times. The chain combines TRBV7-8 with TRBJ1-2; D possibly corresponds to TRBD1 (5 bases). Trimming took 8 bases from V and 8 from J, leaving 15 bases between them. The CDR3 spans 12 residues. Germline values: CDR1 SGHVS, CDR2 FQNEAQ. CDR3 sequence reads: CASLVGAEGYTF. The CDR3 region has the DNA TGTGCCAGCCTCGTAGGGGCTGAGGGCTACACCTTC.

This clonotype showed up just a few times. The chain uses TRBV7-2 and TRBJ1-6, with D unresolved. The CDR3 has 14 amino acids. V lost 1 base and J 7 bases, leaving 8 bases between the germline ends. CDR1 and CDR2 (germline): SGHTA, FQGNSA. CDR3 loop: CASSLVPLNSPLHF. CDR3 coding DNA: TGTGCCAGCAGCTTAGTTCCGTTGAATTCACCCCTCCACTTT.

Details on this clonotype: One end of the junction is discordant with germline, which a read error may explain. The chain combines TRBV5-5 with TRBJ2-1, with 10 nucleotides matching TRBD1. Germline CDR1 reads SGHKS; CDR2 reads YYEKEE (reference sequence). CDR3 size: 15 residues. In nucleotides, the CDR3 is TGTGTCAGCAGCTGGGAAGGGACAGGGGACAATGAGCAGTTCTTC. Translating gives CVSSWEGTGDNEQFF.

The rearrangement joins TRBV6-5 to TRBJ1-4, with D perhaps TRBD1 (5 bases). Germline V gene sequence: CDR1 MNHEY, CDR2 SVGAGI. The length of the CDR3 is 16 residues. V shed 7 bases and J shed 4 bases, with 19 bases lying between them. The CDR3 nucleotides are TGTGCCAGCAAAGGAGGGACGGAGAACCTTAATGAAAAACTGTTTTTT. Amino acids: CASKGGTENLNEKLFF.

The J gene is TRBJ1-3, the V gene TRBV6-6; D is ambiguous. Trimming took off 2 bases at V and 4 bases at J, with 6 bases between the two ends. Germline loops: CDR1 MNHNY, CDR2 SVGAGI (reference sequence). CDR3 length: 13 amino acids. CDR3 in amino acids: CASSYTSGNTIYF. The CDR3 nucleotides read TGTGCCAGCAGTTACACATCGGGAAACACCATATATTTT.

This clonotype was seen a handful of times. The J gene is TRBJ1-3, the V gene TRBV7-2, with D possibly TRBD1 on 5 matching bases. Per the germline V gene, CDR1 is SGHTA and CDR2 is FQGNSA. V was pared by 4 bases and J by 0 bases, with 10 bases between. This CDR3 region has 15 residues. The CDR3 loop reads CASSSGGDSGNTIYF. The DNA for the CDR3 is TGTGCCAGCAGCTCGGGAGGGGACTCTGGAAACACCATATATTTT.

A few counts support this clonotype. This sequence joins TRBV27 and TRBJ2-1; no firm D call. CDR1 and CDR2 (germline): MNHEY, SMNVEV (reference sequence). Trimming left V 8 bases short and J 6 bases short, with 11 bases between. There are 12 residues in the CDR3. CDR3 coding DNA: TGTGCCAGCCGTAGGACCGGCAATGAGCAGTTCTTC. This gives the protein CASRRTGNEQFF.

CDR3 coding DNA: TGTGCCAGCAGTGGGCTAGCGGGGGGCACCGGGGAGCTGTTTTTT. Protein sequence: CASSGLAGGTGELFF. This rearrangement joins TRBV27 to TRBJ2-2; 11 bases agree with TRBD2. Germline loops: CDR1 MNHEY, CDR2 SMNVEV (reference sequence). The CDR3 extends over 15 amino acids. The junction had 3 bases not matched to a gene; V was cut back by 5 bases and J by 4 bases.

This clonotype was observed a handful of times. One junction end does not reproduce the germline sequence, and a read error may be involved. The chain uses TRBV11-1 and TRBJ2-7; D unclear. Germline V CDR1 and CDR2: SGHAT, FQDESV (reference sequence). This CDR3 region has 14 residues. The CDR3, as DNA: TGTGCCAGCAGCTTTAAATTCTCAAAGGGCCCCAAGGACTTC. Its protein product is CASSFKFSKGPKDF.

This clonotype has a handful of counts. The V and J genes are TRBV7-6 and TRBJ1-2; D is unresolved. This CDR3 is 13 amino acids long. V was trimmed by 0 bases and J by 6 bases, leaving 8 bases between them. Germline assignment: CDR1 SGHVS and CDR2 FNYEAQ. CDR3 region: CASSLAAGDGYTF. CDR3 bases: TGTGCCAGCAGCTTAGCTGCTGGGGATGGCTACACCTTC. Together with reference TRBV7-6 and TRBJ1-2, the CDR3 gives the full variable domain: GAGVSQSPRYKVTKRGQDVALRCDPISGHVSLYWYRQALGQGPEFLTYFNYEAQQDKSGLPNDRFSAERPEGSISTLTIQRTEQRDSAMYRCASSLAAGDGYTFGSGTRLTVV.

The chain is built from TRBV25-1 and TRBJ1-1; 10 nucleotides agree with TRBD1. CDR1 is MGHDK and CDR2 is SYGVNS in the germline V gene. The V segment lost 4 bases and the J segment 1 base; nucleotides outside the gene matches: 9. The CDR3 has 17 amino acids. This chain's CDR3 is CASSGRDRGGRNTEAFF. The CDR3 nucleotides are TGTGCCAGCAGTGGGAGGGACAGGGGCGGTCGGAACACTGAAGCTTTCTTT.

The gene calls are TRBV11-2 and TRBJ2-5; a weak D match, TRBD2 (5 bases). Deletions cut 11 bases from V and 1 base from J, with 23 bases between. CDR3 length: 16 residues. Germline V CDR1 and CDR2: SGHAT, FQNNGV. The CDR3 nucleotides read TGTGCCGTTCGGGGAAGAGGGCGCGAGGGCCAAGAGACCCAGTACTTC. Amino acid sequence: CAVRGRGREGQETQYF.

The chain uses TRBV7-2 and TRBJ2-3; no reliable D call. V lost 7 bases and J lost 6, with 8 bases in between. From germline, CDR1 is SGHTA and CDR2 FQGNSA. The length of the CDR3 is 11 residues. CDR3 sequence (DNA): TGTGCCAGCATGCGGTCGGATACGCAGTATTTT. This gives the protein CASMRSDTQYF.

This clonotype came up a few times. The genes are TRBV7-2 and TRBJ2-7; D is unresolved. The CDR3 consists of 13 residues. Trimming left V 5 bases short and J 7 bases short, with 15 bases between. The germline V gene has CDR1 SGHTA and CDR2 FQGNSA. CDR3 bases: TGTGCCAGCAGCCCCTTGGGCTCCAATGAGCAGTACTTC. Its protein product is CASSPLGSNEQYF.

This clonotype has a handful of counts. The gene calls are TRBV6-2 or TRBV6-3 and TRBJ2-7, with D possibly matching TRBD2 (5 bases). This CDR3 is built from 14 residues. The V gene lost 0 bases and the J gene lost 2 bases, with 8 bases spanning the gap. CDR1 and CDR2 (germline): MNHEY, SVGEGT. The CDR3 coding sequence is TGTGCCAGCAGTTACTCGGACTGGGCCTACGAGCAGTACTTC. Protein sequence: CASSYSDWAYEQYF.

This clonotype was detected ten times or more. The chain combines TRBV7-2 with TRBJ2-7, with no clear D. The germline V gene encodes CDR1 SGHTA and CDR2 FQGNSA. Trimming shortened V by 1 base and J by 2 bases, and 3 bases separated the two germline ends. The CDR3 contains 12 residues. Here the CDR3 DNA reads TGTGCCAGCAGCTTAGGAGCCTACGAGCAGTACTTC. Protein sequence: CASSLGAYEQYF.

This clonotype was seen a few times. CDR3 in amino acids: CASSPGQGFGYTF. DNA for the CDR3: TGTGCCAGCAGTCCGGGACAGGGTTTTGGCTACACCTTC. The chain employs TRBV6-5 and TRBJ1-2; 9 bases are a match to TRBD1. The length of the CDR3 is 13 residues. Germline V gene data show CDR1 as MNHEY and CDR2 as SVGAGI. The V gene end was trimmed by 5 bases and the J gene end by 7 bases; junction bases not matched to a gene: 5.

This clonotype was observed once. V usage is TRBV6-5 and J usage is TRBJ2-3; D not resolved. With 2 bases removed from V and 1 base from J, the gap between germline ends came to 7 bases. Germline V gene data show CDR1 as MNHEY and CDR2 as SVGAGI. The length of the CDR3 is 14 residues. The CDR3 DNA reads as TGTGCCAGCAGTTACGGGGAAGGCACAGATACGCAGTATTTT. It translates to CASSYGEGTDTQYF.

This clonotype was counted at least ten times. The chain employs TRBV28 and TRBJ2-3; D might be TRBD1 or TRBD2, each matching 6 bases. Germline values: CDR1 MDHEN, CDR2 SYDVKM. Trimming stripped 2 bases from V and 5 bases from J, with 11 bases between. The CDR3 consists of 14 residues. The CDR3 reads CASSLLGGLDTQYF. In nucleotides, the CDR3 is TGTGCCAGCAGTTTACTGGGGGGCCTAGATACGCAGTATTTT.

The V call is TRBV7-6, the J call TRBJ1-5, with D perhaps matching TRBD1 (5 bases). Germline V gene data show CDR1 as SGHVS and CDR2 as FNYEAQ. The CDR3 extends over 15 amino acids. Deletions cut 4 bases from V and 4 bases from J, with 14 bases between. The CDR3: CASSYQVGANQPQHF. In DNA, the CDR3 is TGTGCCAGCAGCTATCAGGTTGGGGCAAATCAGCCCCAGCATTTT. The variable domain in full, with the rest retrieved from reference TRBV7-6 and TRBJ1-5, is GAGVSQSPRYKVTKRGQDVALRCDPISGHVSLYWYRQALGQGPEFLTYFNYEAQQDKSGLPNDRFSAERPEGSISTLTIQRTEQRDSAMYRCASSYQVGANQPQHFGDGTRLSIL.

In this sample, this clonotype turned up many times. The genes are TRBV7-2 and TRBJ1-5; 7 bases match TRBD1. Germline lookup yields CDR1 SGHTA and CDR2 FQGNSA. This CDR3 is built from 14 residues. The V gene end was trimmed by 6 bases and the J gene end by 4 bases; junction bases not matched to a gene: 6. The CDR3 region has the DNA TGTGCCAGCAGTCCCGGGACAGCAAATCAGCCCCAGCATTTT. Translating it yields CASSPGTANQPQHF.

J is TRBJ1-1 and V is TRBV27; D call uncertain. The CDR3 has 13 amino acids. The V gene's germline CDR1 is MNHEY and CDR2 SMNVEV (reference sequence). V lost 5 bases, J lost 4 bases, and 11 bases lay in between. The CDR3 sequence is CASSGQHFTEAFF. The CDR3 DNA sequence: TGTGCCAGCAGTGGGCAGCACTTCACTGAAGCTTTCTTT.

The table lists this clonotype with a few counts. The V call is TRBV12-3 or TRBV12-4, the J call TRBJ2-5; TRBD1 agrees at 9 bases. The CDR3 loop spans 14 amino acids. The junction had 0 bases not matched to a gene; V was cut back by 0 bases and J by 4 bases. The CDR3 protein is CASSLATGGETQYF. DNA for the CDR3: TGTGCCAGCAGTTTAGCGACAGGGGGAGAGACCCAGTACTTC.

The V gene is TRBV4-1, the J gene TRBJ1-1; a weak D match, TRBD1 (5 bases). The CDR3 consists of 14 residues. Germline CDR1 is MGHRA and CDR2 is YSYEKL. V dropped 0 bases and J dropped 10 bases, with 15 bases sitting between them. The CDR3 reads CASSQDRGQIGAFF. The CDR3 DNA reads as TGCGCCAGCAGCCAAGATCGCGGACAAATTGGAGCTTTCTTT.